These T cell receptor beta chains were read from a single sample in a study of blood T cell repertoires in COVID-19. The protocol was immunoSEQ multiplex PCR, while the TCRdb copy is restricted to in-frame clones and leaves out a portion. The sample yields 300,000 to 350,000 clones, 80% to 95% seen once. Sequencing was carried out using peripheral blood. These receptors all come from a woman aged 25 to 39 with COVID-19, enrolled during active disease. The CDR3 runs from the conserved cysteine through the conserved F or W. The D gene is left open where the match is weak. Rows give clone size only sometimes, using once, few, many, or a class for an expanded clone.

TRBD2	TRBV2	TRBJ2-4	NA	CASGGLAGAKNIQYF	TGTGCCAGCGGGGGACTAGCGGGAGCCAAAAACATTCAGTACTTC
NA	TRBV6-5	TRBJ1-5	NA	CATAGEVQPQHF	TGTGCCACCGCCGGAGAGGTCCAGCCCCAGCATTTT
TRBD1	TRBV20-1	TRBJ1-6	NA	CSVRTGSPLHF	TGCAGTGTTAGGACAGGATCACCCCTCCACTTT
NA	TRBV5-6	TRBJ1-5	NA	CASSVKGLGSNQPQHF	TGTGCCAGCAGCGTTAAGGGGTTGGGAAGCAATCAGCCCCAGCATTTT
NA	TRBV29-1	TRBJ2-1	NA	CSTTLKWSQNNEQFF	TGCAGCACCACCCTAAAATGGAGCCAGAACAATGAGCAGTTCTTC
TRBD2	TRBV9	TRBJ2-3	NA	CASSTRLARTDTQYF	TGTGCCAGCAGCACCAGACTAGCGAGGACAGATACGCAGTATTTT
NA	TRBV2	TRBJ1-4	once	CASSSGQRGEKLFF	TGTGCCAGCAGCTCCGGGCAACGGGGTGAAAAACTGTTTTTT
NA	TRBV29-1	TRBJ2-3	NA	CSVDLADTQYF	TGCAGCGTTGATCTAGCAGATACGCAGTATTTT
NA	TRBV11-2	TRBJ1-1	NA	CASSLNSNTEAFF	TGTGCCAGCAGCTTAAACTCCAACACTGAAGCTTTCTTT
TRBD2	TRBV6-5	TRBJ2-3	NA	CASSSPLAGTDTQYF	TGTGCCAGCAGCTCCCCACTAGCGGGAACAGATACGCAGTATTTT
NA	TRBV19	TRBJ2-7	few	CASSPGTGPYEQYF	TGTGCCAGTAGTCCCGGGACTGGCCCCTACGAGCAGTACTTC
TRBD2	TRBV9	TRBJ2-1	NA	CASSVGTSDHNEQFF	TGTGCCAGCAGCGTTGGGACTAGCGACCACAATGAGCAGTTCTTC
TRBD1	TRBV24-1	TRBJ2-2	NA	CATSDPRGQGNTGELFF	TGTGCCACCAGTGATCCCCGGGGACAGGGGAACACCGGGGAGCTGTTTTTT
TRBD1	TRBV27	TRBJ1-2	NA	CASSLPGGVGYTF	TGTGCCAGCAGTTTGCCAGGGGGCGTAGGCTACACCTTC
NA	TRBV10-2	TRBJ2-7	NA	CASSAGIGEQYF	TGCGCCAGCAGTGCAGGGATCGGCGAGCAGTACTTC
TRBD1	TRBV5-1	TRBJ2-7	NA	CASSLGQGVDEQYF	TGCGCCAGCAGCTTGGGGCAGGGGGTCGACGAGCAGTACTTC
NA	TRBV7-9	TRBJ2-7	NA	CASSLAGVLYEQYF	TGTGCCAGCAGCTTAGCGGGAGTTCTCTACGAGCAGTACTTC
NA	TRBV5-1	TRBJ2-3	few	CASKAEVLTDTQYF	TGCGCCAGCAAGGCTGAGGTTCTCACAGATACGCAGTATTTT
TRBD2	TRBV6-6	TRBJ2-7	NA	CAGSLAGGAYEQYF	TGTGCCGGTTCCTTAGCGGGAGGTGCCTACGAGCAGTACTTC
NA	TRBV3-1/TRBV3-2	TRBJ2-3	NA	CASSHAGSTDTQYF	TGTGCCAGCAGCCATGCGGGTAGCACAGATACGCAGTATTTT
NA	TRBV24-1	TRBJ1-4	few	CATSDYRDTEKLFF	TGTGCCACCAGTGATTATAGGGACACAGAAAAACTGTTTTTT
NA	TRBV7-9	TRBJ1-6	NA	CASSPITGRDSPLHF	TGTGCCAGCAGCCCTATCACAGGGAGAGATTCACCCCTCCACTTT
TRBD1	TRBV5-4	TRBJ1-4	NA	CASSLGTGPSEKLFF	TGTGCCAGCAGCTTGGGGACAGGCCCTTCTGAAAAACTGTTTTTT
TRBD1	TRBV5-4	TRBJ2-5	NA	CASSGDRAQETQYF	TGTGCCAGCAGTGGTGACAGGGCCCAAGAGACCCAGTACTTC
NA	TRBV5-4	TRBJ2-6	NA	CASSSGSRGPGTGANVLTF	TGTGCCAGCAGCTCCGGCTCCAGGGGCCCGGGAACTGGGGCCAACGTCCTGACTTTC
NA	TRBV12-3/TRBV12-4	TRBJ2-5	NA	CASSSTGQETQYF	TGTGCCAGCAGCTCTACAGGGCAAGAGACCCAGTACTTC
NA	TRBV30	TRBJ2-7	NA	CAWSVLGPSYEQYF	TGTGCCTGGAGTGTACTGGGCCCCTCCTACGAGCAGTACTTC
TRBD1	TRBV6-1	TRBJ2-4	NA	CASSEALGTGSDIQYF	TGTGCCAGCAGTGAAGCGCTAGGGACAGGGTCAGACATTCAGTACTTC
NA	TRBV7-9	TRBJ2-1	NA	CASSLRTAEQQFF	TGTGCCAGCAGCCTTAGAACCGCGGAACAGCAGTTCTTC
NA	TRBV11-2	TRBJ1-3	once	CASSVEVGTSGNTIYF	TGTGCCAGCAGCGTCGAGGTCGGGACTTCTGGAAACACCATATATTTT
NA	TRBV30	TRBJ1-6	NA	CAWSVEVYNSPLHF	TGTGCCTGGAGTGTAGAGGTTTATAATTCACCCCTCCACTTT
NA	TRBV7-8	TRBJ1-5	NA	CASSLARFGNQPQHF	TGTGCCAGCAGCTTAGCCAGGTTTGGTAATCAGCCCCAGCATTTT
NA	TRBV4-3	TRBJ2-1	NA	CASSQLVHNEQFF	TGCGCCAGCAGCCAACTAGTTCACAATGAGCAGTTCTTC
NA	TRBV28	TRBJ2-2	NA	CASRKTGSSNTGELFF	TGTGCCAGCAGAAAAACAGGGAGCTCGAACACCGGGGAGCTGTTTTTT
NA	TRBV20-1	TRBJ1-5	NA	CSASRGGKSNQPQHF	TGCAGTGCTAGTCGCGGGGGGAAAAGCAATCAGCCCCAGCATTTT
NA	TRBV3-1/TRBV3-2	TRBJ1-4	NA	CASSLRVGVAKLFF	TGTGCCAGCAGCCTAAGGGTAGGGGTCGCAAAACTGTTTTTT
TRBD2	TRBV27	TRBJ2-1	NA	CASSPRTSTNNEQFF	TGTGCCAGCAGTCCTCGGACTAGCACCAACAATGAGCAGTTCTTC
NA	TRBV7-3	TRBJ1-1	NA	CASSLRGGHPPTEAFF	TGTGCCAGCAGCCTCCGGGGGGGCCACCCACCCACTGAAGCTTTCTTT
TRBD1	TRBV20-1	TRBJ2-7	NA	CSAWTGNEQYF	TGCAGTGCTTGGACAGGGAACGAGCAGTACTTC
TRBD1	TRBV9	TRBJ1-6	few	CASSDRDRDNSPLHF	TGTGCCAGCAGCGACCGGGACAGAGATAATTCACCCCTCCACTTT
TRBD2	TRBV10-1	TRBJ2-3	NA	CASSTGTSGGGTDTQYF	TGCGCCAGCAGTACCGGGACTAGCGGGGGGGGCACAGATACGCAGTATTTT
NA	TRBV6-5	TRBJ1-6	NA	CASSFRQSPPYSPLHF	TGTGCCAGCAGTTTCCGACAGTCCCCACCTTACTCACCCCTCCACTTT
TRBD2	TRBV7-8	TRBJ2-5	NA	CASSPPGAGGLPSNF	TGTGCCAGCAGCCCCCCCGGGGCGGGAGGGCTTCCAAGTAACTTC
TRBD2	TRBV5-1	TRBJ2-2	NA	CASSLKTSWTGELFF	TGCGCCAGCAGCTTAAAGACTAGCTGGACCGGGGAGCTGTTTTTT
TRBD1	TRBV6-5	TRBJ1-2	NA	CASIQQGRGGYTF	TGTGCCAGCATACAACAGGGGCGGGGTGGCTACACCTTC